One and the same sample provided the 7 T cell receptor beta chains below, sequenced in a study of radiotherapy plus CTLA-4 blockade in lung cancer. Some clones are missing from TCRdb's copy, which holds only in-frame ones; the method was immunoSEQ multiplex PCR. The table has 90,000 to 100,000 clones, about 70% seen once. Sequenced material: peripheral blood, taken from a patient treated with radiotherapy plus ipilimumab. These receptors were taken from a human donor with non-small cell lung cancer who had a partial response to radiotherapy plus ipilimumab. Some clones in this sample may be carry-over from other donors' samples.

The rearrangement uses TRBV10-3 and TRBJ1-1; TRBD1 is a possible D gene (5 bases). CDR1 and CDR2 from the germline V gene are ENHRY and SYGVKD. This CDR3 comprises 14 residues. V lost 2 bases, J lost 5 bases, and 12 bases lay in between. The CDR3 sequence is CAISEIGGGTEAFF. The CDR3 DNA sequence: TGTGCCATCAGTGAGATCGGGGGGGGGACTGAAGCTTTCTTT.

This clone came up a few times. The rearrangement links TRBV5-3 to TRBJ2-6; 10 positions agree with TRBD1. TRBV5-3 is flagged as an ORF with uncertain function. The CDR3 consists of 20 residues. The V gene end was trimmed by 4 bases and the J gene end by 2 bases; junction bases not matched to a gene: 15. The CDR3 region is CARSGGVRRGQGTGANVLTF. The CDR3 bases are TGTGCCAGAAGCGGCGGGGTCCGCAGGGGACAGGGGACTGGGGCCAACGTCCTGACTTTC.

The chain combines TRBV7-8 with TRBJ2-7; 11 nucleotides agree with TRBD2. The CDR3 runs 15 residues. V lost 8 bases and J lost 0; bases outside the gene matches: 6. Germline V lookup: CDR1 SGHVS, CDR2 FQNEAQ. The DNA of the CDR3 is TGTGCCAGCCTCGGGGGACTAGCGGCCTCCTACGAGCAGTACTTC. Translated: CASLGGLAASYEQYF. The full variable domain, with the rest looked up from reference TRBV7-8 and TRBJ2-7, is GAGVSQSPRYKVAKRGQDVALRCDPISGHVSLFWYQQALGQGPEFLTYFQNEAQLDKSGLPSDRFFAERPEGSVSTLKIQRTQQEDSAVYLCASLGGLAASYEQYFGPGTRLTVT.

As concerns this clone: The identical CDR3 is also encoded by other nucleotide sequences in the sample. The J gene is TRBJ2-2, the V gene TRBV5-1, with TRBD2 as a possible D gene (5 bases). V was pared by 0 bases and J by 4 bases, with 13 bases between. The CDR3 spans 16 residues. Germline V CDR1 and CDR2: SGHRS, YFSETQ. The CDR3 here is CASSLGGGLATGELFF. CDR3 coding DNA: TGCGCCAGCAGCTTGGGAGGCGGGCTGGCCACCGGGGAGCTGTTTTTT.

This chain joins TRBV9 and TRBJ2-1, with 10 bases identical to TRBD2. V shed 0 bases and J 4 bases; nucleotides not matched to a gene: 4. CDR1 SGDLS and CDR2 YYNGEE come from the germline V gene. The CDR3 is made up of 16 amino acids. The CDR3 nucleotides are TGTGCCAGCAGCGTAGATCAAGCGGGGGGGTACAATGAGCAGTTCTTC. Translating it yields CASSVDQAGGYNEQFF.

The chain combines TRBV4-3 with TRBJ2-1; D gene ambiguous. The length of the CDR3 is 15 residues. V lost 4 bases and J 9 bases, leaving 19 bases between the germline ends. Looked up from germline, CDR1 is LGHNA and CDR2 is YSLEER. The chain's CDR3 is CASSLGGGRDGEQFF. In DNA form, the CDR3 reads TGCGCCAGCAGCCTCGGTGGCGGTAGAGATGGTGAGCAGTTCTTC.

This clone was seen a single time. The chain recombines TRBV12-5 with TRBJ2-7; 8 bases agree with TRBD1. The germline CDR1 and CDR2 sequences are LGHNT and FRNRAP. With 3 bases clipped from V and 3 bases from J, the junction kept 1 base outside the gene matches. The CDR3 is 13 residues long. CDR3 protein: CASGFDRGYEQYF. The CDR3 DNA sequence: TGTGCTAGTGGTTTCGACAGGGGCTACGAGCAGTACTTC.